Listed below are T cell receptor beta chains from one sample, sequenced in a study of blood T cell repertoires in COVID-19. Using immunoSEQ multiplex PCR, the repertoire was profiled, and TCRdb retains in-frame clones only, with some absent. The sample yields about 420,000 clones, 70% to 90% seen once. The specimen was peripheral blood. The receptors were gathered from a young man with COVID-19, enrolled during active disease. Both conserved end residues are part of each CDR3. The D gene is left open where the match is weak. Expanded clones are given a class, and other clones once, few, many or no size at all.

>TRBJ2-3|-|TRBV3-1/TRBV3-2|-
CASSQASDTQYF
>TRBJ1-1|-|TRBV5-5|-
CASSSGPGKGTEAFF
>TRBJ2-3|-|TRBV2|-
CASSPDYVADTQYF
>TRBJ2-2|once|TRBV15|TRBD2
CATSRNPEPSLLAGYTGELFF
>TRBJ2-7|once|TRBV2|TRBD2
CASSESGSGDEQYF
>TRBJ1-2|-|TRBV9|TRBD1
CASSGTGNYGYTF
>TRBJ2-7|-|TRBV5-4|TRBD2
CASSLRLAGGSALYEQYF
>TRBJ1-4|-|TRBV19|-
CASTAGNLNNEKLFF
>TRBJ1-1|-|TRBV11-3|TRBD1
CASSLEVGTGEAFF
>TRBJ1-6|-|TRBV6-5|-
CASSYGTNYNSPLHF
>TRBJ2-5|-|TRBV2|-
CASSTGTGETQYF
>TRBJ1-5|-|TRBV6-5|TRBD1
CASSPRGRQPQHF
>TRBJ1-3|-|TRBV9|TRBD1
CASSAQGAAGNTIYF
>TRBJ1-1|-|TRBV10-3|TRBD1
CAISESVGTVVEAFF
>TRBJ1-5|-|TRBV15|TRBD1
CATSSAGTGGRNQPQHF
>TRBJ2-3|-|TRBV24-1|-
CATSGGLVPDTQYF
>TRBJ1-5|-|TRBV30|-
CAWSIGQGNQPQHF